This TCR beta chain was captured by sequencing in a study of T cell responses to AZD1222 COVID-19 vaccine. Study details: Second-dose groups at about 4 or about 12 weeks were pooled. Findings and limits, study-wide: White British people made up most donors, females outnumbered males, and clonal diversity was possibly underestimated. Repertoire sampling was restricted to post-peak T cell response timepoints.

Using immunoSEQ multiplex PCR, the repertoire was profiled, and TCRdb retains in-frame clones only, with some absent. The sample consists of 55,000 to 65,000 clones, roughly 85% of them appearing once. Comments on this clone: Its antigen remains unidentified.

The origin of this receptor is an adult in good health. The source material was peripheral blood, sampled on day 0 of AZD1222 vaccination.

The CDR3 loop is CASSSLGGEAGELFF. For the CDR3, the DNA is TGCGCCAGCAGCTCTCTAGGGGGAGAGGCCGGGGAGCTGTTTTTT. The V gene is TRBV5-1, the J gene TRBJ2-2; TRBD1 might be the D (6 bases). The CDR3 has 15 residues. Looked up from germline, CDR1 is SGHRS and CDR2 is YFSETQ. Trimming took 3 bases from V and 6 from J, leaving 15 bases between them.